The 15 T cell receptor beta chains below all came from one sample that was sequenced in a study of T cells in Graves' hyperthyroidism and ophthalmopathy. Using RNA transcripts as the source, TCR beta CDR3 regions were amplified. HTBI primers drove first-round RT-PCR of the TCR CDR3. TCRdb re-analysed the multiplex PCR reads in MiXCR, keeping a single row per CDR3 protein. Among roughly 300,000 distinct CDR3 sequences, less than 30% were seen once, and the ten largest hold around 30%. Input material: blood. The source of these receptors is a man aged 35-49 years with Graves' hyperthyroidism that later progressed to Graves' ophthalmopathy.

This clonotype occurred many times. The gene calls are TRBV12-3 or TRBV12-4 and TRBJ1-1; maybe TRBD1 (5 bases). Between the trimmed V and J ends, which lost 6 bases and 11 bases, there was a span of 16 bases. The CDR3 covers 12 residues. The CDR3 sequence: CASSHSGPLAFF. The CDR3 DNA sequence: TGTGCCAGCAGCCACTCGGGGCCCCTGGCTTTCTTT.

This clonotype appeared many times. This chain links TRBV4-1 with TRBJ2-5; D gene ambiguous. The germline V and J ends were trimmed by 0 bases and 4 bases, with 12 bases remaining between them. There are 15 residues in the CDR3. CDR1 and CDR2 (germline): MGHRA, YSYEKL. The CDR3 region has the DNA TGCGCCAGCAGCCAAGAAACACCCTCCCCAGAGACCCAGTACTTC. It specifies CASSQETPSPETQYF.

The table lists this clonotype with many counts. CDR3 nucleotides: TGCAGTGCTAGAGCCCCCCCCGGGACGGGACAGGGGAATTACGAGCAGTACTTC. Protein: CSARAPPGTGQGNYEQYF. The gene calls are TRBV20-1 and TRBJ2-7; 10 bases match TRBD1. Germline trimming cut 1 base from V and 4 bases from J; bases unmatched to any gene: 16. CDR1 DFQATT and CDR2 SNEGSKA come from the germline V gene (reference sequence). CDR3 length equals 18 residues.

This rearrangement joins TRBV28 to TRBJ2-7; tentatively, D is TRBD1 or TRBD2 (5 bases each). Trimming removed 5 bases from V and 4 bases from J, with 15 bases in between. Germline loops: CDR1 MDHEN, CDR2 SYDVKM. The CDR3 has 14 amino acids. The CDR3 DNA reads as TGTGCCAGCAGTCCACCCTTTGGGGGTTACGAGCAGTACTTC. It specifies CASSPPFGGYEQYF.

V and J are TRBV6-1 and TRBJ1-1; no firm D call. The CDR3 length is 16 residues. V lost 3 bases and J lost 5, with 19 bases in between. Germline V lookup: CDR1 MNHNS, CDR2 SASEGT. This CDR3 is CASSDNHRLTGTEAFF. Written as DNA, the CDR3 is TGTGCCAGCAGTGATAACCACCGGCTCACTGGGACTGAAGCTTTCTTT.

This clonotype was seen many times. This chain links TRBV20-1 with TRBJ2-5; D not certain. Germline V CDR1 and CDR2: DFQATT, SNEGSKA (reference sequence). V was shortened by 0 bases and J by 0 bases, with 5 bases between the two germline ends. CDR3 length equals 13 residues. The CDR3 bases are TGCAGTGCTAGAGAAAGCGACCAAGAGACCCAGTACTTC. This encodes CSARESDQETQYF.

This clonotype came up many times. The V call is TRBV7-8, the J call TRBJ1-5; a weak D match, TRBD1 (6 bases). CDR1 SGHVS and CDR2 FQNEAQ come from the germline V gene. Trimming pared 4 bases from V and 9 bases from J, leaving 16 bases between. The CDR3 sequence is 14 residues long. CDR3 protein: CASSSRTAIGPQHF. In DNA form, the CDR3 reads TGTGCCAGCAGCTCACGGACAGCAATTGGGCCCCAGCATTTT.

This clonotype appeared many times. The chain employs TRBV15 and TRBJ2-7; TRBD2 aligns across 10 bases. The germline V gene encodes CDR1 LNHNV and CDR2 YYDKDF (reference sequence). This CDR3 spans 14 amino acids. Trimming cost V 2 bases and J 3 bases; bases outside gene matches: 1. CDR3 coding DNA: TGTGCCACCAGCAGATCTAGCGGGGGCTACGAGCAGTACTTC. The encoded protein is CATSRSSGGYEQYF.

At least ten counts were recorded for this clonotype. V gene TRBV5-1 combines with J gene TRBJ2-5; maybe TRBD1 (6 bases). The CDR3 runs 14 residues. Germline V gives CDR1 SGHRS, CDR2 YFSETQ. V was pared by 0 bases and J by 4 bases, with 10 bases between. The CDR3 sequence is CASSLVQGRETQYF. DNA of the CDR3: TGCGCCAGCAGCTTGGTACAGGGCCGAGAGACCCAGTACTTC.

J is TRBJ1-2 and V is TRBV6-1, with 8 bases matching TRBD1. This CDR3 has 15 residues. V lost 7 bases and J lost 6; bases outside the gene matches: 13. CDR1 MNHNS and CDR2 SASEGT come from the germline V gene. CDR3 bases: TGTGCCAGCACCTTACCTGGACAGGGATTAAATGGCTACACCTTC. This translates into CASTLPGQGLNGYTF.

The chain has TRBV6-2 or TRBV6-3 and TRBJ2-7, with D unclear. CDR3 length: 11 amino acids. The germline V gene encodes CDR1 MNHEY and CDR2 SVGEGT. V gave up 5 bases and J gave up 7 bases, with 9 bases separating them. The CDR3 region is CASSNPGEQYF. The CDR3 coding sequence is TGTGCCAGCAGTAATCCGGGTGAGCAGTACTTC.

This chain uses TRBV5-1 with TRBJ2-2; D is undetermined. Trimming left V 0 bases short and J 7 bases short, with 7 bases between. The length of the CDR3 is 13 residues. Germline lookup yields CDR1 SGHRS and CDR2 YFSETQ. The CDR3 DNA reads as TGCGCCAGCAGCTTGGAGTCGGTCGGGGAGCTGTTTTTT. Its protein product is CASSLESVGELFF. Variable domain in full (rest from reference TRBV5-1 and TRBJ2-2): KAGVTQTPRYLIKTRGQQVTLSCSPISGHRSVSWYQQTPGQGLQFLFEYFSETQRNKGNFPGRFSGRQFSNSRSEMNVSTLELGDSALYLCASSLESVGELFFGEGSRLTVL.

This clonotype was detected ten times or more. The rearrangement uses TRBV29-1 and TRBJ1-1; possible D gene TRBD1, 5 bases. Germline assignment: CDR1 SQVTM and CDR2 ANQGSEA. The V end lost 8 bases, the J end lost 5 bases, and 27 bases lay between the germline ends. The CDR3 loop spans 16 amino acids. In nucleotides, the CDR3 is TGCAGCTTTGCCCTCCCGGCGGGGGTAAGGGAGACTGAAGCTTTCTTT. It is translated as CSFALPAGVRETEAFF.

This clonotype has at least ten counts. CDR3 in DNA: TGTGCCAGCAGGGGACTAGCACAAGAGACCCAGTACTTC. It encodes CASRGLAQETQYF. The rearrangement uses TRBV12-3 or TRBV12-4 and TRBJ2-5, with 9 bases that match TRBD2. The CDR3 consists of 13 residues. Germline trimming cut 6 bases from V and 2 bases from J; bases unmatched to any gene: 1.

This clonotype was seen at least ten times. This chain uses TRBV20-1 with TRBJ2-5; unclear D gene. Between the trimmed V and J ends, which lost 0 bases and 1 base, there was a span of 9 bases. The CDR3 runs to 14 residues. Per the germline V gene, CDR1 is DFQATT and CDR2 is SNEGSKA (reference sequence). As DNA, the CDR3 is TGCAGTGCTAGAGATCGGTACTCCCAAGAGACCCAGTACTTC. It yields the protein CSARDRYSQETQYF.